A selection of T cell receptor beta chains follows, all from one sample in a study of T cell repertoires in cytomegalovirus infection. TCRdb used MiXCR to reprocess the reads, holding one entry per CDR3 protein. The table records 560,000 or so distinct CDR3 sequences, approximately 15% of them present only once. The sample taken for sequencing was CD8+ T cells from PBMCs. These receptors came from a human donor in good health (CMV status not recorded). Some clones in this sample may be carry-over from other donors' samples. Each CDR3 is given with its conserved first and last residue. D genes are given only for firm matches. Size values are once, few and many counts, or a class for expanded clones, and some rows have none.

d_gene	v_gene	abundance	j_gene	CDR3nt	CDR3aa
TRBD2	TRBV2	-	TRBJ2-1	TGTGCCAGCAGTGATATACCTCTAGCGGAGGGTGACAATGAGCAGTTCTTC	CASSDIPLAEGDNEQFF
TRBD1	TRBV7-3	many	TRBJ2-5	TGTGCCAGCAGCTCTACCGGGACAGGGGGTGGAGAGACCCAGTACTTC	CASSSTGTGGGETQYF
-	TRBV6-5	few	TRBJ2-7	TGTGCCAGCAGCGGGAGCCGCTCCTACGAGCAGTACTTC	CASSGSRSYEQYF
-	TRBV5-4	many	TRBJ2-1	TGTGCCAGCAGCTCATTCGGTACGGAACTTAAGCAGTTCTTC	CASSSFGTELKQFF
-	TRBV7-9	many	TRBJ2-1	TGTGCCAGCAGCTACGGCCCCAGTGAGCAGTTCTTC	CASSYGPSEQFF
TRBD1	TRBV28	many	TRBJ2-7	TGTGCCAGCAGTTTTTCTACAGGGGGCCGCGAGCAGTACTTC	CASSFSTGGREQYF
TRBD1	TRBV19	few	TRBJ2-1	TGTGCCAGTAGTATGGGCCGGGACAGGGTAGACGAGCAGTTCTTC	CASSMGRDRVDEQFF
TRBD1	TRBV27	-	TRBJ1-6	TGTGCCAGCAGTTTGGGGACAGGGGGTTTCAAGAATTCACCCCTCCACTTT	CASSLGTGGFKNSPLHF
TRBD2	TRBV6-1	few	TRBJ2-5	TGTGCCAGCAGTGATACTAGCGTTAACTTTAGGGAGACCCAGTACTTC	CASSDTSVNFRETQYF
TRBD2	TRBV4-1	few	TRBJ2-7	TGCGCCAGCAGCCAATTTCAGCGGGGAAGCTACGAGCAGTACTTC	CASSQFQRGSYEQYF
-	TRBV11-3	-	TRBJ2-2	TGTGCCAGCAGCTATGCAGGGTGGACCGGGGAGCTGTTTTTT	CASSYAGWTGELFF
TRBD1	TRBV6-5	many	TRBJ1-1	TGTGCCAGCATACCGACAGGGCGCACTGAAGCTTTCTTT	CASIPTGRTEAFF
TRBD2	TRBV28	-	TRBJ2-3	TGTGCCAGCAGCTACCTACTAGCGGACACAGATACGCAGTATTTT	CASSYLLADTDTQYF
TRBD1	TRBV7-3	many	TRBJ2-3	TGTGCCAGCAGTGGGACAGGACCCACAGATACGCAGTATTTT	CASSGTGPTDTQYF
TRBD2	TRBV5-4	-	TRBJ2-3	TGTGCCAGCAGCCTGGGACTAGGTTTCCCAGATACGCAGTATTTT	CASSLGLGFPDTQYF
TRBD2	TRBV10-2	-	TRBJ2-7	TGCGCCACCATTACCGGGACTAGCGGGAGGGGGGCCTACGAGCAGTACTTC	CATITGTSGRGAYEQYF
TRBD2	TRBV7-3	many	TRBJ2-1	TGTGCCAGCAGCGTCTTTGGGGAGGGATCGGATGAGCAGTTCTTC	CASSVFGEGSDEQFF
-	TRBV19	many	TRBJ1-1	TGTGCCAGTAGTATCAAACAGGGGAACACTGAAGCTTTCTTT	CASSIKQGNTEAFF
-	TRBV7-3	few	TRBJ2-3	TGTGCCAGCAGCGGGCGGGGTCAGTTTGTAAGCACAGATACGCAGTATTTT	CASSGRGQFVSTDTQYF
TRBD2	TRBV7-6	few	TRBJ2-7	TGTGCCAGCAGCCCCAGGACTAGCGGGGGGACATACTCCTACGAGCAGTACTTC	CASSPRTSGGTYSYEQYF
TRBD2	TRBV20-1	many	TRBJ2-5	TGCAGTGCTTCGACCCGGACTAGCGGGGAAGAGACCCAGTACTTC	CSASTRTSGEETQYF
TRBD2	TRBV2	-	TRBJ2-7	TGTGCCAGCAGGGATCTAGCGGGAGTGGTGTACGAGCAGTACTTC	CASRDLAGVVYEQYF
-	TRBV19	-	TRBJ2-2	TGTGCCAGTAAAGAGGCCCCCACCGGGGAGCTGTTTTTT	CASKEAPTGELFF
TRBD2	TRBV27	-	TRBJ2-3	TGTGCCAGCAGTTTACCTAGCGGGACGTTTGGGGATACGCAGTATTTT	CASSLPSGTFGDTQYF
-	TRBV12-3/TRBV12-4	many	TRBJ1-2	TGTGCCAGCAGTCCACCAGGGGCTAACTATGGCTACACCTTC	CASSPPGANYGYTF
-	TRBV15	few	TRBJ2-2	TGTGCCACCAGCAGCGATTACGGCGACACCGGGGAGCTGTTTTTT	CATSSDYGDTGELFF
-	TRBV6-1	-	TRBJ1-1	TGTGCCACCCTCGCGGCAGGGGCTACCCGGGACACTGAAGCTTTCTTT	CATLAAGATRDTEAFF
-	TRBV9	few	TRBJ1-1	TGTGCCAGCAGCGTAGGAAGGTCCCTGAACACTGAAGCTTTCTTT	CASSVGRSLNTEAFF
-	TRBV28	many	TRBJ2-5	TGTGCCAGCAGTTTATTGGGGACGTCGGAGACCCAGTACTTC	CASSLLGTSETQYF
-	TRBV12-3/TRBV12-4	many	TRBJ1-3	TGTGCCAGCAGTTTAATCAGGGAGGCTGGAAACACCATATATTTT	CASSLIREAGNTIYF
-	TRBV7-6	many	TRBJ2-3	TGTGCCAGCAGCTCGACTGGGGGATACTCAGATACGCAGTATTTT	CASSSTGGYSDTQYF
-	TRBV7-9	many	TRBJ2-3	TGTGCCAGCAGCTCTGGGACGGAATTTGGAAATACGCAGTATTTT	CASSSGTEFGNTQYF
-	TRBV9	few	TRBJ2-3	TGTGCCAGCAGCGACGGCGACAGGCCGTACACAGATACGCAGTATTTT	CASSDGDRPYTDTQYF
TRBD1	TRBV9	-	TRBJ1-2	TGTGCCAGCAGCGCCGACAGGGGTCGGTTGTATGGCTACACCTTC	CASSADRGRLYGYTF
-	TRBV27	many	TRBJ1-1	TGTGCCAGCATCGAATCCCGACGCGGGTACCGGGACACTGAAGCTTTCTTT	CASIESRRGYRDTEAFF
-	TRBV11-2	many	TRBJ2-1	TGTGCCAGCTCAGGGAAGGGTATCTACAATGAGCAGTTCTTC	CASSGKGIYNEQFF
-	TRBV7-3	many	TRBJ2-1	TGTGCCAGCAGCGCGGATGGCAATGAGCAGTTCTTC	CASSADGNEQFF
TRBD1	TRBV25-1	-	TRBJ1-2	TGTGCCAGCAGTGGATCGGGACAGGGGTATGGCTACACCTTC	CASSGSGQGYGYTF
-	TRBV7-4	few	TRBJ2-5	TGTGCCAGCAGCTTATTTCCAGGGCAAGAGACCCAGTACTTC	CASSLFPGQETQYF
TRBD1	TRBV6-1	many	TRBJ2-2	TGTGCCAGCATCCCGGGACAGGGGGCTCCTAACACCGGGGAGCTGTTTTTT	CASIPGQGAPNTGELFF
-	TRBV3-1	-	TRBJ2-1	TGTGCCAGCAGCCCCCAATGGTATAGGGAGCAGTTCTTC	CASSPQWYREQFF
TRBD2	TRBV28	few	TRBJ2-3	TGTGCCAGCAGTTTCCCTTCGACTAGCGGGTCCTCTAAGGTGCGCACAGATACGCAGTATTTT	CASSFPSTSGSSKVRTDTQYF
-	TRBV10-3	few	TRBJ2-1	TGTGCCATCAGTGAGTCCCGACGCTTAAGCTCCTACAATGAGCAGTTCTTC	CAISESRRLSSYNEQFF
-	TRBV5-6	-	TRBJ2-2	TGTGCCAGCAGAGAGGCAGTATCTACCGGGGAGCTGTTTTTT	CASREAVSTGELFF
TRBD2	TRBV11-2	many	TRBJ2-5	TGTGCCAGCATCTCGGGGGCTAGCGGGAGAAGGGAGACCCAGTACTTC	CASISGASGRRETQYF
-	TRBV23-1	few	TRBJ2-7	TGCGCCAGCAGTCAACCGCAAAGGGGCTCATACTACTTC	CASSQPQRGSYYF
-	TRBV20-1	few	TRBJ1-5	TGCAGTGCTAGACATAGGGGGGCCAATAGCAATCAGCCCCAGCATTTT	CSARHRGANSNQPQHF
-	TRBV7-9	many	TRBJ1-5	TGTGCCAGCAGCGACAGGAATAGCAATCAGCCCCAGCATTTT	CASSDRNSNQPQHF
TRBD2	TRBV7-2	many	TRBJ2-2	TGTGCCAGCAGCTTAGTCCCGACTAGCGGTTCCGCCACCGGGGAGCTGTTTTTT	CASSLVPTSGSATGELFF
-	TRBV6-6	few	TRBJ2-1	TGTGCCAGCAGTTACTCGTCTCTAGATATTCAGTTCTTC	CASSYSSLDIQFF
TRBD1	TRBV15	few	TRBJ2-3	TGTGCCACCAGCACGACAGGGGTCGGAGATACGCAGTATTTT	CATSTTGVGDTQYF
-	TRBV10-3	-	TRBJ2-7	TGTGCCATCAGGGAAGTCTCCTACGAGCAGTACTTC	CAIREVSYEQYF
-	TRBV7-3	many	TRBJ2-2	TGTGCCAGCAGCTTAAGGGACGGGGAGCTGTTTTTT	CASSLRDGELFF
-	TRBV12-3/TRBV12-4	many	TRBJ2-1	TGTGCCAGCAGTTTACAGGCTTATATAGGGAATGAGCAGTTCTTC	CASSLQAYIGNEQFF
-	TRBV7-6	many	TRBJ1-3	TGTGCCAGCAGCTCCGCAACAGGGTTCTCTGGAAACACCATATATTTT	CASSSATGFSGNTIYF
-	TRBV3-1	-	TRBJ1-1	TGTGCCAGCAGCCAGATGACTGAAGCTTTCTTT	CASSQMTEAFF
TRBD2	TRBV20-1	few	TRBJ2-7	TGCAGTGCCGAGCTAGCGGGAGTGCGCTACGAGCAGTACTTC	CSAELAGVRYEQYF
-	TRBV7-2	many	TRBJ1-1	TGTGCCAGCAGCTTAAGGGTGGGGGGTGAAGCTTTCTTT	CASSLRVGGEAFF
-	TRBV20-1	-	TRBJ2-3	TGCAGTGTGGTGCCAGATACGCAGTATTTT	CSVVPDTQYF
TRBD2	TRBV15	-	TRBJ2-1	TGTGCCACCAGCACCTTAGCGGGGAGCTCCTACAATGAGCAGTTCTTC	CATSTLAGSSYNEQFF